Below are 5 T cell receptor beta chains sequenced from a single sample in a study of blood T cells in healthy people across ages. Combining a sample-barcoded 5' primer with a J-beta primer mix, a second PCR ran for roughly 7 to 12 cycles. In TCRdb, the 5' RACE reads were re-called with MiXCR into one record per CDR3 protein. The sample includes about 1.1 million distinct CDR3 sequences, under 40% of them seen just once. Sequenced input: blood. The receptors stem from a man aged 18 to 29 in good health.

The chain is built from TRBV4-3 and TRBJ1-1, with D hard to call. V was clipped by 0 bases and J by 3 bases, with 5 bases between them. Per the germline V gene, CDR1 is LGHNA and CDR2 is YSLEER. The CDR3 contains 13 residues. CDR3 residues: CASSQEADTEAFF. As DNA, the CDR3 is TGCGCCAGCAGCCAAGAGGCGGACACTGAAGCTTTCTTT.

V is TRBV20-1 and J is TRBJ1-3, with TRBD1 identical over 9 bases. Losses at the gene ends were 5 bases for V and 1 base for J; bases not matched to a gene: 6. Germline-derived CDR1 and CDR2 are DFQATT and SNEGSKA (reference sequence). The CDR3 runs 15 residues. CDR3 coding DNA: TGCAGTGCTGCCTCCGGGACAGGGTCTGGAAACACCATATATTTT. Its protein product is CSAASGTGSGNTIYF.

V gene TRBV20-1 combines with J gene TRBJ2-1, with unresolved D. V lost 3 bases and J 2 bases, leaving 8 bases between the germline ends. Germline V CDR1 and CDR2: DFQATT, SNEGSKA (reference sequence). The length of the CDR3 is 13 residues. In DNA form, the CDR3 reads TGCAGTGCTAGTCGGCAGACCTACAATGAGCAGTTCTTC. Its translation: CSASRQTYNEQFF.

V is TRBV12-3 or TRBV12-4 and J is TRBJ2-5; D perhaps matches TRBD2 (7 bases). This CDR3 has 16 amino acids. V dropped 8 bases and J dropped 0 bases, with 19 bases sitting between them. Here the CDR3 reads CASSRGGAKYQETQYF. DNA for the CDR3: TGTGCCAGCTCCCGAGGGGGGGCCAAGTACCAAGAGACCCAGTACTTC.

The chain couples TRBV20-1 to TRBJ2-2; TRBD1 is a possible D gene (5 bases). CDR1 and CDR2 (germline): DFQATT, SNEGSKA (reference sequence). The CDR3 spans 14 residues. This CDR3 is CRAIQGPNTGELFF. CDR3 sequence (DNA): TGCAGGGCGATCCAGGGCCCGAACACCGGGGAGCTGTTTTTT.